This T cell receptor beta chain was sequenced in a study of blood T cell repertoires in COVID-19. Study background: COVID-19 samples collected from the United States, Italy and Spain covered acute and convalescent phases.

Methods used by the authors: Scientists estimated how many nucleated cells there were by amplifying reference gene primers. Clones were read by immunoSEQ multiplex PCR, and TCRdb kept only the in-frame ones, dropping some. The DNA gave D and trimming, while V, J and clone size come from that table. The sample consists of around 100,000 clones, about 90% of them appearing once. The CDR3 length is 17 residues. The ends lost 3 bases at V and 4 bases at J; junction bases unmatched: 15. Germline loops: CDR1 DFQATT, CDR2 SNEGSKA (reference sequence). Specimen: peripheral blood. The chain carries TRBV20-1 and TRBJ2-5; 9 nucleotides agree with TRBD2. This sequence originates from a human donor with active COVID-19. The donor label of this sample is uncertain. The CDR3 reads CSASAEPGLASPETQYF. CDR3 DNA: TGCAGTGCTAGTGCTGAACCGGGACTAGCATCCCCAGAGACCCAGTACTTC.